Here is one T cell receptor beta chain with its context. Its antigen is unknown. The data are from a study of vaccination and CD4 T cells after COVID-19. Across the whole study: Overlapping SARS-CoV-2, HCoV-NL63, HCoV-OC43 and HCoV-229E spike peptides were used to stimulate cells.

This CDR3 has 16 residues. The germline V gene has CDR1 GTSNPN and CDR2 SVGIG (reference sequence). V was cut by 2 bases and J by 8 bases, with 22 bases left in between. The treatment: 10-day PBMC culture with coronavirus spike peptide pools or control peptides (ViraFEST assay). Whole-study results and caveats: Within convalescent individuals, 304 out of 307 vaccine-specific clones proved to be spike mono-reactive.

Sequencing of the DNA from cultured CD4+ T cells was carried out with the Oncomine TCR Beta short-read assay. Researchers extracted genomic DNA from CD4+ T cells that had been cultured. TCRdb analysed the PCR reads with MiXCR anew, one entry per CDR3 protein. The sample holds 15,000 or so distinct CDR3 sequences, just under 45% seen once. The V gene is TRBV30, the J gene TRBJ1-5; perhaps TRBD1 as D (6 bases). Sequencing used CD4+ T cells from blood, cultured in vitro. This clonotype originated in a human donor who had recovered from COVID-19. The CDR3 sequence is CAWSPPLGGGLEPQHF. CDR3 in DNA: TGTGCCTGGAGTCCACCCCTGGGCGGGGGCTTGGAGCCCCAGCATTTT.